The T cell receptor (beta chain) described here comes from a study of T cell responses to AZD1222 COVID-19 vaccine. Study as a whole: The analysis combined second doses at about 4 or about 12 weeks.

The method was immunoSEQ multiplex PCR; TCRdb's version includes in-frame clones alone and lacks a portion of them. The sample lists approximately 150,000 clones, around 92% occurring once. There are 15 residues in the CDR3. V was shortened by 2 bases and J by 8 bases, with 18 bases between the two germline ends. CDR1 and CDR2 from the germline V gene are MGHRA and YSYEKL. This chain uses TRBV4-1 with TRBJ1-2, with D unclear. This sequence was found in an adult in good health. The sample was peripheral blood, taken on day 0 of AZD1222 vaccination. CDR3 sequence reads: CASSQPHPGRMGYTF. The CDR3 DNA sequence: TGCGCCAGCAGCCAACCCCACCCGGGGAGGATGGGCTACACCTTC.